This entry describes one T cell receptor (beta chain). Its antigen is undetermined. A sort by CD45RO/CCR7/CD25/CD127/CD95/CD27 yielded CD4+ naive, central memory, regulatory and stem cell-like memory cells. This entry comes from a study of beta chain features in type 1 diabetes. The wider study: Age, gender, cell numbers and subset yield matched between patients and controls. Study-wide results and caveats: VDJ junctions sequenced from type 1 diabetes patients showed fewer insertions and more deletions. People with Type 1 diabetes carried modestly yet significantly shorter TCRB CDR3s in all four CD4+ subsets.

Germline V gene sequence: CDR1 SGHAT, CDR2 FQNNGV. V was pared by 1 base and J by 5 bases, with 12 bases between. The CDR3 extends over 15 amino acids. Sequenced material consisted of expressed TCRB transcripts (all of the isolated RNA was reverse transcribed). Clones were sequenced by immunoSEQ multiplex PCR, and TCRdb holds only the in-frame ones, with some missing. The table lists about 15,000 clones, around 77% of them singletons. Sequences were obtained from stem cell memory CD4+ T cells from blood. The rearrangement uses TRBV11-2 and TRBJ1-3, with D maybe TRBD1 (5 bases). The clonotype comes from a woman between 18 and 30 years old with type 1 diabetes. CDR3 DNA sequence: TGTGCCAGCAGCTTAGTTAGGGGCAGCAGAAACACCATATATTTT. It encodes CASSLVRGSRNTIYF.